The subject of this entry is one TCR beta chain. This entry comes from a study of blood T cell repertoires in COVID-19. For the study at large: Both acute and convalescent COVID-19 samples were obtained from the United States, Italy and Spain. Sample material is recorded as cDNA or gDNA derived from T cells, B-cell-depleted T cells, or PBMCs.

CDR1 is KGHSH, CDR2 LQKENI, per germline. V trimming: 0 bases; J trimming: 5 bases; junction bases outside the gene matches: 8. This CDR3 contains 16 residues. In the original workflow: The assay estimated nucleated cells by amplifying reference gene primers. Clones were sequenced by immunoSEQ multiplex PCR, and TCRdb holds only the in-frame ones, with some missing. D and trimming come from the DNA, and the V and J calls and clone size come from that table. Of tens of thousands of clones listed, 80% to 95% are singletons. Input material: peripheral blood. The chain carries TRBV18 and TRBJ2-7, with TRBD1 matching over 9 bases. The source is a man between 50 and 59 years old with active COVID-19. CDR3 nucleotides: TGTGCCAGCTCACCACCTACAGGGGGCGCTTTTGACGAGCAGTACTTC. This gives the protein CASSPPTGGAFDEQYF. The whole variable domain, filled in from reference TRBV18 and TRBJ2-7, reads NAGVMQNPRHLVRRRGQEARLRCSPMKGHSHVYWYRQLPEEGLKFMVYLQKENIIDESGMPKERFSAEFPKEGPSILRIQQVVRGDSAAYFCASSPPTGGAFDEQYFGPGTRLTVT.